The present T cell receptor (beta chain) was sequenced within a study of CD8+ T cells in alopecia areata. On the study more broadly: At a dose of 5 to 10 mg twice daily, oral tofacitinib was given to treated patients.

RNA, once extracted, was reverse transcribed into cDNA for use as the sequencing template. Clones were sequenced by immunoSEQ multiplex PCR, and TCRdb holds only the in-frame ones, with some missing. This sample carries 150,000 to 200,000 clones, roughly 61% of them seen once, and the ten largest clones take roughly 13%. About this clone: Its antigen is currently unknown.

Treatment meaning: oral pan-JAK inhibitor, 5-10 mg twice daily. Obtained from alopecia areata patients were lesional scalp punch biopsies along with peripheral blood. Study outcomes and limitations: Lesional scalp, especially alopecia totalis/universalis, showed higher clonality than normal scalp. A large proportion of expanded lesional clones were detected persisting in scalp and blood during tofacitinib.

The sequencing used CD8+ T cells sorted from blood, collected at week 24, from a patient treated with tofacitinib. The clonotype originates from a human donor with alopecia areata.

Here the CDR3 reads CATSSLDRVGNEQFF. CDR3 coding DNA: TGTGCCACCAGCTCGCTGGACAGGGTCGGCAATGAGCAGTTCTTC. The rearrangement links TRBV15 to TRBJ2-1; 8 bases match TRBD1. V lost 5 bases to trimming and J lost 6 bases; unmatched junction nucleotides: 9. CDR1 is LNHNV and CDR2 is YYDKDF in the germline V gene (reference sequence). The CDR3 has 15 residues.